This TCR beta chain was retrieved from a study of T-cell reconstitution after alpha-beta-depleted transplantation in children. Unique molecular identifiers were incorporated when the TCRbeta library was constructed. MiXCR, applied by TCRdb to the PCR reads, yields one record per CDR3 protein. The sample consists of fewer than 400,000 distinct CDR3 sequences, about 20% of them appearing once. There are 16 residues in the CDR3. V lost 5 bases and J lost 3; bases outside the gene matches: 7. The germline V gene has CDR1 SGHTA and CDR2 FQGTGA. This receptor was identified in a human donor who donated a stem cell graft to a child with acute myeloid leukemia. This chain connects TRBV7-3 to TRBJ2-1; 10 bases agree with TRBD2. The sequencing used PBMCs from the stem cell graft donor, collected from the stem cell graft. DNA for the CDR3: TGTGCCAGCAGCGGTGCCCTAGCGGGAGACTACAATGAGCAGTTCTTC. Amino acids: CASSGALAGDYNEQFF.